Following are 21 T cell receptor beta chains from one sample sequenced in a study of T cells in Graves' hyperthyroidism and ophthalmopathy. Template material for amplifying TCR beta CDR3 regions consisted of RNA transcripts. The HTBI primer set served for first-round RT-PCR of the TCR CDR3. TCRdb passed the multiplex PCR reads through MiXCR, listing each CDR3 protein once. The repertoire includes 600,000 to 700,000 distinct CDR3 sequences, about 15% of them detected once, and 4% to 5.5% sits in the top ten. Sequenced material: blood. The receptors derive from a woman aged 40 to 49 with Graves' ophthalmopathy.

The table lists this clonotype with many counts. The chain uses TRBV7-2 and TRBJ1-5; D remains unclear. The CDR3 sequence is 13 residues long. The V gene's germline CDR1 is SGHTA and CDR2 FQGNSA. The V end lost 6 bases, the J end lost 1 base, and 7 bases lay between the germline ends. CDR3 sequence: CASRLGSNQPQHF. CDR3 nucleotide sequence: TGTGCCAGCAGGTTGGGCAGCAATCAGCCCCAGCATTTT.

This clonotype was counted at least ten times. V is TRBV20-1 and J is TRBJ1-2, with TRBD1 as a possible D gene (5 bases). Germline V gene lookup returns CDR1 DFQATT and CDR2 SNEGSKA (reference sequence). V lost 5 bases and J 0 bases, leaving 10 bases between the germline ends. This CDR3 is built from 13 residues. The CDR3 spells CSASRGPNYGYTF. CDR3 DNA sequence: TGCAGTGCTTCAAGGGGCCCTAACTATGGCTACACCTTC.

This clonotype has a count of ten or more. The chain uses TRBV28 and TRBJ2-7; the D gene is possibly TRBD2 (5 bases). Germline CDR1 reads MDHEN; CDR2 reads SYDVKM. With 10 bases removed from V and 0 bases from J, the gap between germline ends came to 7 bases. The CDR3 sequence is 11 residues long. The DNA for the CDR3 is TGTGCCACGGAGGACTCCTACGAGCAGTACTTC. It codes for CATEDSYEQYF.

This clonotype was seen repeatedly, ten times or more. The rearrangement uses TRBV12-3 or TRBV12-4 and TRBJ2-5; D remains unclear. The CDR3 spans 14 residues. Deletions cut 6 bases from V and 2 bases from J, with 13 bases between. In DNA form, the CDR3 reads TGTGCCAGCAGGATATCAGTAAATCAAGAGACCCAGTACTTC. This translates into CASRISVNQETQYF.

There are many counts of this clonotype. CDR3: CASSTLSGQGPYEQYF. The CDR3 nucleotides read TGTGCCAGCAGTACCCTCTCGGGACAGGGACCCTACGAGCAGTACTTC. The V call is TRBV28, the J call TRBJ2-7; 9 nucleotides align to TRBD1. V was pared by 5 bases and J by 2 bases, with 10 bases of the junction left unmatched. The CDR3 covers 16 residues. CDR1 is MDHEN, CDR2 SYDVKM, per germline.

This clonotype was observed many times. The chain recombines TRBV6-5 with TRBJ2-7, with 11 bases fitting TRBD2. Losses at the gene ends were 7 bases for V and 2 bases for J; bases not matched to a gene: 4. Germline-derived CDR1 and CDR2 are MNHEY and SVGAGI. This CDR3 is built from 14 residues. The CDR3 loop reads CASTGTSGPYEQYF. The CDR3 nucleotides read TGTGCCAGCACCGGGACTAGCGGTCCCTACGAGCAGTACTTC.

The chain joins TRBV20-1 to TRBJ2-7; 8 bases agree with TRBD2. CDR1 and CDR2 (germline): DFQATT, SNEGSKA (reference sequence). The CDR3 contains 16 residues. With 1 base clipped from V and 6 bases from J, the junction kept 14 bases outside the gene matches. The CDR3 DNA reads TGCAGTGCTAGAGGCATTTTAGCGGGAACTGATGCCGAGCAGTACTTC. Encoded protein: CSARGILAGTDAEQYF.

This sequence joins TRBV19 and TRBJ1-1; 8 nucleotides match TRBD1. Germline lookup yields CDR1 LNHDA and CDR2 SQIVND (reference sequence). This CDR3 has 13 amino acids. With 10 bases clipped from V and 1 base from J, the junction kept 5 bases outside the gene matches. CDR3 nucleotide sequence: TGTGCCACGGCGGACAGGGCGAACACTGAAGCTTTCTTT. Translating it yields CATADRANTEAFF.

This clonotype was picked up a small number of times. This sequence joins TRBV6-1 and TRBJ2-5, with 9 bases matching TRBD1. Germline V gene sequence: CDR1 MNHNS, CDR2 SASEGT. The CDR3 runs 16 residues. V lost 7 bases, J lost 2 bases, and 11 bases stayed unmatched. The CDR3: CASTRSGTGSQETQYF. CDR3 bases: TGTGCCAGCACCCGTTCCGGGACAGGGAGTCAAGAGACCCAGTACTTC.

This clonotype was counted ten times or more. The J gene is TRBJ1-1, the V gene TRBV7-2, with no clear D. With 6 bases removed from V and 3 bases from J, the gap between germline ends came to 11 bases. The CDR3 consists of 13 residues. Germline-derived CDR1 and CDR2 are SGHTA and FQGNSA. In DNA form, the CDR3 reads TGTGCCAGCAGTCAACAGATAGACACTGAAGCTTTCTTT. Translated: CASSQQIDTEAFF. Drawing the rest from reference TRBV7-2 and TRBJ1-1, the complete variable domain is GAGVSQSPSNKVTEKGKDVELRCDPISGHTALYWYRQSLGQGLEFLIYFQGNSAPDKSGLPSDRFSAERTGGSVSTLTIQRTQQEDSAVYLCASSQQIDTEAFFGQGTRLTVV.

In its sample, this clonotype was seen a few times. This rearrangement joins TRBV6-2 or TRBV6-3 to TRBJ2-7, with 9 bases aligning to TRBD2. Germline trimming cut 4 bases from V and 6 bases from J; bases unmatched to any gene: 4. This CDR3 contains 13 residues. Germline CDR1 MNHEY, CDR2 SVGEGT. CDR3 nucleotides: TGTGCCAGCAGTTCGGGACTAGCCGCCGAGCAGTACTTC. Its protein product is CASSSGLAAEQYF.

Ten or more counts support this clonotype. V and J are TRBV7-9 and TRBJ2-7, with TRBD1 identical over 8 bases. The CDR3 is made up of 15 amino acids. Losses at the gene ends were 4 bases for V and 3 bases for J; bases not matched to a gene: 8. From germline, CDR1 is SEHNR and CDR2 FQNEAQ (reference sequence). DNA for the CDR3: TGTGCCAGCAGCTCTACGGGACAGGAATTCTACGAGCAGTACTTC. This sequence encodes CASSSTGQEFYEQYF.

At least ten counts were recorded for this clonotype. The rearrangement links TRBV7-8 to TRBJ1-5, with TRBD1 matching 8 bases. After removal of 3 bases from V and 5 bases from J, the junction contained 6 bases not matched to a gene. CDR1 SGHVS and CDR2 FQNEAQ come from the germline V gene. The CDR3 extends over 15 amino acids. The CDR3 DNA reads as TGTGCCAGCAGCTTTTATGGACAGGGCTATCAGCCCCAGCATTTT. The encoded protein is CASSFYGQGYQPQHF.

This clonotype occurred many times. CDR3: CASSLGTPSVLTF. In nucleotides, the CDR3 is TGCGCCAGCAGCTTGGGGACTCCTTCCGTCCTGACTTTC. This chain uses TRBV5-1 with TRBJ2-6, with D possibly being TRBD2 (5 bases). The CDR3 extends over 13 amino acids. The V end was cut by 0 bases, the J end by 12 bases, with 10 bases between. Germline CDR1 reads SGHRS; CDR2 reads YFSETQ.

Many counts were recorded for this clonotype. The chain uses TRBV11-2 and TRBJ1-1, with 9 bases matching TRBD1. J gave up 4 bases and V 2 bases, and 5 bases lay outside the gene matches. The CDR3 is 15 amino acids. Germline CDR1 SGHAT, CDR2 FQNNGV. The CDR3 DNA sequence: TGTGCCAGCAGCTTAACCGGGACAGGGACCACTGAAGCTTTCTTT. This gives the protein CASSLTGTGTTEAFF.

This clonotype has ten or more counts. This rearrangement joins TRBV5-1 to TRBJ2-7, with D hard to call. The ends were cut back, 1 base at V and 7 bases at J, with 15 bases in the middle. Germline values: CDR1 SGHRS, CDR2 YFSETQ. This CDR3 spans 14 amino acids. CDR3: CASSLSTSIGEQYF. The CDR3 coding sequence is TGCGCCAGCAGCTTGAGTACCAGTATTGGTGAGCAGTACTTC.

This chain links TRBV12-5 with TRBJ1-2; D uncertain. There are 14 residues in the CDR3. CDR1 and CDR2 from the germline V gene are LGHNT and FRNRAP. With 6 bases removed from V and 3 bases from J, the gap between germline ends came to 14 bases. The CDR3 bases are TGTGCTAGTGGGCGATCGGGCGCAGACTATGGCTACACCTTC. It is translated as CASGRSGADYGYTF.

The rearrangement joins TRBV27 to TRBJ2-1; 7 bases agree with TRBD2. The CDR3 is made up of 16 amino acids. With V trimmed by 5 bases and J by 4 bases, 11 bases remained unmatched. CDR1 and CDR2 (germline): MNHEY, SMNVEV (reference sequence). The CDR3 coding sequence is TGTGCCAGCAGTCCATCGGGGTCTAGCGGATACAATGAGCAGTTCTTC. Amino acids: CASSPSGSSGYNEQFF.

This clonotype has more than one count but fewer than ten. The CDR3 sequence: CASSLLREYQPQHF. The CDR3 DNA is TGTGCCAGCAGTTTACTAAGGGAATATCAGCCCCAGCATTTT. The chain carries TRBV28 and TRBJ1-5; the D is unclear. This CDR3 contains 14 residues. CDR1 is MDHEN, CDR2 SYDVKM, per germline. The V gene lost 2 bases and the J gene lost 5 bases, with 10 bases spanning the gap.

The sample holds many counts of this clonotype. J is TRBJ2-7 and V is TRBV6-2 or TRBV6-3; 13 bases match TRBD2. Germline-derived CDR1 and CDR2 are MNHEY and SVGEGT. The V segment lost 1 base and the J segment 4 bases; nucleotides outside the gene matches: 7. The CDR3 has 17 amino acids. CDR3 sequence: CASSYLTGLAGRYEQYF. The CDR3 DNA sequence: TGTGCCAGCAGTTACTTGACGGGACTAGCGGGAAGGTACGAGCAGTACTTC.

The chain is built from TRBV28 and TRBJ2-2; 7 bases fit TRBD1. CDR3 length: 15 residues. Trimming at V came to 3 bases and at J to 4 bases, leaving 5 bases not matched to a gene. CDR1 is MDHEN and CDR2 is SYDVKM in the germline V gene. CDR3: CASSFTGQSTGELFF. DNA of the CDR3: TGTGCCAGCAGTTTTACGGGACAGAGCACCGGGGAGCTGTTTTTT. Looking up the rest from reference TRBV28 and TRBJ2-2 gives the full variable domain: DVKVTQSSRYLVKRTGEKVFLECVQDMDHENMFWYRQDPGLGLRLIYFSYDVKMKEKGDIPEGYSVSREKKERFSLILESASTNQTSMYLCASSFTGQSTGELFFGEGSRLTVL.